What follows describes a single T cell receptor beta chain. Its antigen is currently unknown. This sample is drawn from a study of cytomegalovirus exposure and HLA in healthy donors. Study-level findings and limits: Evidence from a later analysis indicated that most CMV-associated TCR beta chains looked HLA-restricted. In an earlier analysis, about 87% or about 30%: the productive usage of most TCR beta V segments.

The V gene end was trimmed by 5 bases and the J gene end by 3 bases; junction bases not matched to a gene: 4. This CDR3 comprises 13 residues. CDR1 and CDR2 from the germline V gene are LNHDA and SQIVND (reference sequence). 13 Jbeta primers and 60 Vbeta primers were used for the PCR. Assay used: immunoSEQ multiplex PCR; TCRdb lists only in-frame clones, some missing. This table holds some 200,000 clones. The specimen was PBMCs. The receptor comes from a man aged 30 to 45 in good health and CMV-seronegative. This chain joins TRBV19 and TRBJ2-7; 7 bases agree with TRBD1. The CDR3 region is CASSEAGGYEQYF. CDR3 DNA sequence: TGTGCCAGTAGTGAAGCAGGGGGCTACGAGCAGTACTTC.